Listed below are T cell receptor beta chains from one sample, sequenced in a study of blood T cells in healthy people across ages. Using its own MiXCR run on the 5' RACE reads, TCRdb lists one record per CDR3 protein. The sample holds 1.8 million or so distinct CDR3 sequences; about 39% are singletons and the top ten take roughly 24%. The sample was blood. These receptors all come from a human donor in good health. Both conserved end residues are part of each CDR3. The order of the fields is D gene, clone size, J gene, CDR3 length, V gene, CDR3 DNA, CDR3 protein. A D gene is named only where the DNA matches it firmly. Only some rows state a clone size, as once, few, many or a class for expanded clones.

NA NA TRBJ2-5 17 TRBV3-1 TGTGCCAGCAGCCAAGGTTTAGGGGGGGGGCCGTACGAGACCCAGTACTTC CASSQGLGGGPYETQYF
TRBD1 few TRBJ2-7 12 TRBV29-1 TGCAGCGGCGGGACAGGGGACTACGAGCAGTACTTC CSGGTGDYEQYF
TRBD1 few TRBJ2-7 15 TRBV6-1 TGTGCCAGCAGTGAACTTAGGACAGGACCCTACGAGCAGTACTTC CASSELRTGPYEQYF
NA few TRBJ1-2 17 TRBV6-6 TGTGCCAGCAGTTACTCGATTCTCCGGACAGAACCCTATGGCTACACCTTC CASSYSILRTEPYGYTF
TRBD2 NA TRBJ2-1 17 TRBV3-1 TGTGCCAGCAGCCAGGTAGCGGGGACCGCTAAGCCCAATGAGCAGTTCTTC CASSQVAGTAKPNEQFF
TRBD1 few TRBJ2-1 14 TRBV4-1 TGCGCCAGCAGCAAATGGGACAGCTACAATGAGCAGTTCTTC CASSKWDSYNEQFF
NA NA TRBJ2-7 14 TRBV3-1 TGTGCCAGCAGCCAATATCTCAGGGACAACGAGCAGTACTTC CASSQYLRDNEQYF
NA few TRBJ1-5 18 TRBV7-9 TGTGCCAGCAGCTCAACTGGCCCCGTTCAACCGGGGGATCAGCCCCAGCATTTT CASSSTGPVQPGDQPQHF
NA NA TRBJ2-3 18 TRBV6-1 TGTGCCAGCAGTGAACTCCTTTTCGCTAGCGAGGGGACAGATACGCAGTATTTT CASSELLFASEGTDTQYF
NA many TRBJ1-2 13 TRBV10-3 TGTGCCACTTACTGGTCGGGGACGGAGGGCTACACCTTC CATYWSGTEGYTF
TRBD2 few TRBJ2-1 16 TRBV6-2/TRBV6-3 TGTGCCAGCAGTTACAGTTTGTCCTGGGGGGGGTATGAGCAGTTCTTC CASSYSLSWGGYEQFF
NA few TRBJ1-2 15 TRBV3-1 TGTGCCAGCAGCCTAGCATACTCGGCAGACTATGGCTACACCTTC CASSLAYSADYGYTF
NA NA TRBJ2-7 15 TRBV7-9 TGTGCCAGCAGCCCCGACCCGGGCATTACCTACGAGCAGTACTTC CASSPDPGITYEQYF
TRBD1 NA TRBJ2-4 18 TRBV5-6 TGTGCCAGCAGCTTGGCGAATGACAGGGTATGGCGGTCCGACATTCAGTACTTC CASSLANDRVWRSDIQYF
NA few TRBJ2-6 15 TRBV7-3 TGTGCCAGCAGCTATTATGGGGCAGGGGCCAACGTCCTGACTTTC CASSYYGAGANVLTF
NA NA TRBJ2-7 14 TRBV5-1 TGCGCCAGCAGCCTCCCATCTAGTTCCGGCGAGCGGTACTTC CASSLPSSSGERYF
NA NA TRBJ1-3 12 TRBV10-3 TGTGCCATCAGTGCGACTGAAAACACCATATATTTT CAISATENTIYF
TRBD2 few TRBJ2-3 16 TRBV4-3 TGCGCCAGCAGCCCCTCCGGACCGGGGGGGCAAGATACGCAGTATTTT CASSPSGPGGQDTQYF
TRBD2 few TRBJ2-5 15 TRBV28 TGTGCCAGCAGGACCCCCAGCGGGGGCCAAGAGACCCAGTACTTC CASRTPSGGQETQYF
NA few TRBJ2-7 15 TRBV6-2/TRBV6-3 TGTGCCAGCAGTTACTCCCAGGGAGTTGGCTACGAGCAGTACTTC CASSYSQGVGYEQYF
NA many TRBJ2-1 11 TRBV20-1 TGCAGTGCGGATTTTTACAATGAGCAGTTCTTC CSADFYNEQFF
TRBD2 NA TRBJ2-7 15 TRBV4-2 TGTGCCAGCAGCCAAGTCCCGGGGGGGCGGTACGAGCAGTACTTC CASSQVPGGRYEQYF
TRBD1 few TRBJ2-7 16 TRBV7-2 TGTGCCAGCAGCCCGTCCCTAGGGACAGGGAACTCCGAGCAGTACTTC CASSPSLGTGNSEQYF
NA NA TRBJ2-1 12 TRBV7-9 TGTGCCAGCAGCTCACAAGGACTACGGCAGTTCTTC CASSSQGLRQFF
NA few TRBJ2-3 15 TRBV29-1 TGCAGCGTCCCCCCTCTTGGCTCTCTGACAGATACGCAGTATTTT CSVPPLGSLTDTQYF
TRBD2 few TRBJ2-4 13 TRBV28 TGTGCCAGCAGACTAGCGGGGATCTATGAGCAGTACTTC CASRLAGIYEQYF
NA NA TRBJ1-2 13 TRBV20-1 TGCAGTACTGTCTCACAAGCTAACTATGGCTACACCTTC CSTVSQANYGYTF
TRBD1 NA TRBJ1-4 15 TRBV4-1 TGCGCCAGCAGCCCCCATTGGGACAGAAACGAAAAACTGTTTTTT CASSPHWDRNEKLFF
TRBD2 NA TRBJ2-3 15 TRBV11-2 TGTGCCAGCAGCCGGACTAGCGTAGACACAGATACGCAGTATTTT CASSRTSVDTDTQYF
TRBD1 NA TRBJ2-3 14 TRBV7-4 TGTGCCGCACGAGACAGGGTGGACACAGATACGCAGTATTTT CAARDRVDTDTQYF